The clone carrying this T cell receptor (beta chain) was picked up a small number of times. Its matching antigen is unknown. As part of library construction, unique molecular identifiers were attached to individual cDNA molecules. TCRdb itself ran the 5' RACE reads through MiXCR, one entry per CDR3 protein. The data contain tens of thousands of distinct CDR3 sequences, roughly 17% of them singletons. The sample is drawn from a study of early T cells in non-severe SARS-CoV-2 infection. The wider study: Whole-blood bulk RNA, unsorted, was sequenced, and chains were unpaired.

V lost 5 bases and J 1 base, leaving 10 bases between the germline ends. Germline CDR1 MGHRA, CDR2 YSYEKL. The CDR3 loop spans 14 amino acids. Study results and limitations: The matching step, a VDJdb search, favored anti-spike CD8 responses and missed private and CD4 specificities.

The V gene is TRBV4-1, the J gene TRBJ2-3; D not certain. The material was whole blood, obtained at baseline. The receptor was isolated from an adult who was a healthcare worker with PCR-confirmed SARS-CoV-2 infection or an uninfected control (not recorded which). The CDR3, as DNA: TGCGCCAGCAGCTTTCGACCGGGCACAGATACGCAGTATTTT. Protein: CASSFRPGTDTQYF.